This T cell receptor (beta chain) was captured by sequencing in a study of blood T cell repertoires in COVID-19 (dated by TCRdb to 2018 to 2020). Regarding the study in general: Samples from collaborators originated in the United States, Italy and Spain and spanned both the acute and convalescent phases of COVID-19. The dataset comprised deeply sampled blood TCRbeta repertoires from subjects exposed to, actively infected with, or recovered from COVID-19. The sample metadata nearly always contained a de-identified subject ID, COVID-19 status, age in years and sex. The samples were drawn from two sources: the first 160 participants of the ongoing ImmuneRACE study, and about 1,300 subjects contributed by 6 global collaborators. The repertoires were made available in a free public database intended to serve as a resource for research on the immune response to SARS-CoV-2. The material from the prospective study consisted of cDNA or gDNA derived from T cells, B-cell-depleted T cells, or PBMCs. Where available, HLA class I and class II types were obtained from metadata supplied by the sample provider rather than from assay-based typing.

The immunoSEQ Assay, a bias-controlled multiplex PCR, was used to amplify TCRbeta CDR3 regions from genomic DNA. As for the original processing: The number of nucleated cells in each sample was estimated from the amplification of reference gene primers within the assay. To quantify the absolute abundance of each unique TCRbeta CDR3 rearrangement, sequence reads were collapsed and filtered. For each sample, productive Simpson clonality was calculated by taking the square root of Simpson's diversity index across productive rearrangements. The clones in this table, taken by TCRdb from immuneACCESS, are in-frame only. Not every clone is retained; where verified, under half of the shortfall comes from an unresolved V gene, and the cause of the rest is unknown. Clone size and the V and J calls come from that table; the DNA yielded D and trimming. This sample gives more than 75,000 clones in total; 84% of them show up just once. The ten largest account for roughly 14% of the sample.

Study-level results and caveats: The amount of clinical and demographic metadata varied by source and participant and was provided uncurated.

Each collaborating institution followed its own protocols to collect whole blood in K2EDTA tubes. For TCRbeta analysis, collaborators shipped samples in one of three forms: frozen whole blood, isolated PBMCs, or DNA extracted from either of those sample types. As for this clone: The antigen it binds to is not known. It has no much larger one-base neighbor in the sample; base qualities were not kept.

The junction shows trimming of 4 bases on V and 3 bases on J, and the gene matches do not reach 0 bases of it. Its CDR3 holds 12 amino acids, cysteine through phenylalanine. CDR3 DNA is the only sequence kept; it has 36 bases, read in frame from the first base. CDR1 and CDR2, looked up from the germline V gene, are ENHRY and SYGVKD. The clonotype was recovered from a human donor in a cohort sampled during active COVID-19. Sequences were obtained from peripheral blood. The chain joins TRBV10-3 to TRBJ2-7; 7 bases in the middle match TRBD1. In nucleotides, the sequence is TGTGCCATCAGTGGGGACAGCTACGAGCAGTACTTC. It translates as CAISGDSYEQYF.